The entry that follows covers one T cell receptor (beta chain) sequence. Its cognate antigen is unknown. This CDR3 spans 15 amino acids. Germline CDR1 and CDR2: MRHNA and SNTAGT. V was cut by 2 bases and J by 1 base, with 9 bases left in between. The data stem from a study of neoadjuvant anti-PD-1 for oral cavity cancer. As for the study in general: Patients mostly received three to four biweekly nivolumab doses at 3 mg/kg before surgery. Patients without progression received a fourth nivolumab dose around day 43, then surgical resection on days 50-56. Overall study findings and caveats: Only three patients per response group were TCR-analyzed; validation needed.

Method: immunoSEQ multiplex PCR; TCRdb's copy keeps in-frame clones and lacks some. The table has around 81,000 clones, more than 80% seen once. The origin of this receptor is a person aged 40-85 years with oral cavity squamous cell carcinoma. The specimen was PBMCs, collected before nivolumab (anti-PD-1) treatment. The rearrangement links TRBV6-4 to TRBJ2-1; D is possibly TRBD1 or TRBD2 (7 bases each). CDR3 coding DNA: TGTGCCAGCAGTGACCAGGGGGGGTCCTACAATGAGCAGTTCTTC. The encoded protein is CASSDQGGSYNEQFF.